The clone carrying this T cell receptor beta chain showed up many times. Its antigen is unknown. This sample was included in a study of response to subunit inactivated influenza vaccine. Study-wide findings and caveats: Each seasonal flu vaccination may recruit only limited new T cells, authors suggested.

V dropped 2 bases and J dropped 0; count of bases not matched to a gene: 18. The CDR3 sequence is 21 residues long. Germline V lookup: CDR1 SGHRS, CDR2 YFSETQ. TCRdb re-derived calls from the RT-PCR reads in MiXCR, one entry per CDR3 protein. The profile shows more than 700,000 distinct CDR3 sequences, 21% of them singletons. The sequence was obtained from a man aged 50 or older who received an inactivated influenza vaccine. Sample: PBMCs from blood, taken roughly 5 days after vaccination. The rearrangement joins TRBV5-1 to TRBJ2-4; 9 nucleotides align to TRBD1. The CDR3 here is CASSFDPLGQGPFLAKNIQYF. The CDR3 DNA follows: TGCGCCAGCAGCTTCGACCCTTTGGGACAGGGACCATTTCTAGCCAAAAACATTCAGTACTTC. The full variable domain, its missing parts supplied by reference TRBV5-1 and TRBJ2-4, is KAGVTQTPRYLIKTRGQQVTLSCSPISGHRSVSWYQQTPGQGLQFLFEYFSETQRNKGNFPGRFSGRQFSNSRSEMNVSTLELGDSALYLCASSFDPLGQGPFLAKNIQYFGAGTRLSVL.